This T cell receptor beta chain was sequenced in a study of blood T cell repertoires in COVID-19. As for the study in general: Material from acute and convalescent COVID-19 was sourced from the United States, Italy and Spain. T cells, B-cell-depleted T cells, or PBMCs supplied cDNA or gDNA.

TCRdb keeps only in-frame clones here, not all; method: immunoSEQ multiplex PCR. The top ten hold about 4.2% of the sample, which has around 290,000 clones, 80% to 90% seen once. The germline CDR1 and CDR2 sequences are SGHRS and YFSETQ. This CDR3 comprises 15 residues. Trimming took 4 bases from V and 4 from J; bases not matched to a gene: 7. The source is a man aged 40-50 years with acute or convalescent COVID-19. The rearrangement uses TRBV5-1 and TRBJ1-4; TRBD1 matches 7 bases. The sequenced sample was peripheral blood. The CDR3 spells CASSIPGQSNEKLFF. The DNA of the CDR3 is TGCGCCAGCAGCATTCCGGGACAGAGTAATGAAAAACTGTTTTTT. The full variable domain, in which reference TRBV5-1 and TRBJ1-4 provide the parts outside the CDR3, is KAGVTQTPRYLIKTRGQQVTLSCSPISGHRSVSWYQQTPGQGLQFLFEYFSETQRNKGNFPGRFSGRQFSNSRSEMNVSTLELGDSALYLCASSIPGQSNEKLFFGSGTQLSVL.